The present T cell receptor (beta chain) was sequenced within a study of T cells after yellow fever vaccination. 5'RACE template switching generated TCR cDNA, adding a universal primer site and UMIs. TCRdb processed the 5' RACE reads anew with MiXCR; each CDR3 protein has one entry. The sample lists a few hundred thousand distinct CDR3 sequences; more than 8.5% were seen once. V lost 0 bases and J 4 bases, leaving 7 bases between the germline ends. This CDR3 is built from 13 residues. Germline V gene sequence: CDR1 DFQATT, CDR2 SNEGSKA (reference sequence). Study-level points and caveats: Abundant clonotypes from the bulk population could have been carried over as contaminants into FACS-sorted repertoires. The study re-detected most primary-vaccination clones after the booster (around 96% CD4, roughly 88% CD8). The secondary T-cell response peaked on day 5, not day 15, but was weaker.

Regarding this clonotype: The antigen is unknown.

The clonotype originates from a man between 18 and 29 years old who received the YFV17D yellow fever vaccine. The specimen comprised PBMCs, sampled on the day of the first yellow fever vaccination. This chain connects TRBV20-1 to TRBJ2-1; D is undetermined. CDR3 coding DNA: TGCAGTGCTAGAGATTACAATTACAATGAGCAGTTCTTC. Translated, it gives CSARDYNYNEQFF.